Included here is one T cell receptor beta chain sequence, with context. The antigen remains unidentified. These data are taken from a study of CD8 T cells in ankylosing spondylitis. Study-wide results and limits: Significant enrichment of disease-linked clones was reported in matched ankylosing spondylitis synovial fluid. Ankylosing spondylitis blood appeared to carry a characteristic TCR beta motif of roughly 8 highly homologous variants.

The germline gives CDR1 MNHNS, CDR2 SASEGT. The ends lost 4 bases at V and 1 base at J; junction bases unmatched: 10. The CDR3 sequence is 17 residues long. Generation of TCR beta libraries employed quantitative 5'-RACE incorporating molecular barcodes. TCRdb reprocessed the 5' RACE reads via MiXCR and lists one record per CDR3 protein. The sample contains about 420,000 distinct CDR3 sequences, more than 20% of which appear only once. This TCR was sampled from a male donor with ankylosing spondylitis. Source material: blood, either unsorted or a sorted T cell fraction (not recorded which). V and J are TRBV6-1 and TRBJ2-5; 9 bases fit TRBD1. Here the CDR3 reads CASSGGQGLAVQETQYF. CDR3 coding DNA: TGTGCCAGCAGTGGGGGACAGGGCCTGGCGGTCCAAGAGACCCAGTACTTC.